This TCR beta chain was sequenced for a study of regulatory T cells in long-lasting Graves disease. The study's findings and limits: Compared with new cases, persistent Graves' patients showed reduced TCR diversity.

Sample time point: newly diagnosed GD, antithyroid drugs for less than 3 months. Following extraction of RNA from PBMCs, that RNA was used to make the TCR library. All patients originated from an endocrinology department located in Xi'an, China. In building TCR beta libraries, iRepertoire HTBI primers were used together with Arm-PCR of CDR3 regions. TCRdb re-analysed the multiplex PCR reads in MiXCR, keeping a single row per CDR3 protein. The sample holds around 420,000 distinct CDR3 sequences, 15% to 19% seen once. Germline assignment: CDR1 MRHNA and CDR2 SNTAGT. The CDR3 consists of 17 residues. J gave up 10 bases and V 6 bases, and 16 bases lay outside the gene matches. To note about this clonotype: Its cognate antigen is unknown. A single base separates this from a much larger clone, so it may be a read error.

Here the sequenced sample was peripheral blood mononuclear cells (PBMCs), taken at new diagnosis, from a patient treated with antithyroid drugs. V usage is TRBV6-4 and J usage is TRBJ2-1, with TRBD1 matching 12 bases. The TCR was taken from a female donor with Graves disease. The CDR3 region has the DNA TGTGCCAGCAGGGGACAGGGGGCTGAACAAAAGCCCTACGAGCAGTTCTTC. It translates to CASRGQGAEQKPYEQFF.